This TCR beta chain emerged from a study of T cells after yellow fever vaccination. Study background: SMART-Seq v4 Ultra Low Input prepared the low-cell-number fractions. Study-wide findings and caveats: Although most clonotypes did not, a small share appeared in both CD4 and CD8 compartments.

Notes on this clonotype: Its antigen is still unknown.

Via MiXCR, TCRdb re-called the 5' RACE reads, giving one row per CDR3 protein. The data show some 550,000 distinct CDR3 sequences, less than 20% seen once. Trimming at V came to 3 bases and at J to 8 bases, leaving 7 bases not matched to a gene. CDR1 SGHTS and CDR2 YDEGEE come from the germline V gene. The CDR3 runs to 14 residues. This receptor was obtained from a man under 40 who received the YFV17D yellow fever vaccine. The chain is built from TRBV5-8 and TRBJ1-5; 8 bases align to TRBD1. Sequencing used PBMCs, obtained 15 days after the yellow fever booster vaccination. In DNA, the CDR3 is TGTGCCAGCAGCTACAGGGGGTTCATGGAGCCCCAGCATTTT. Translating it yields CASSYRGFMEPQHF.